This entry is about one TCR beta chain. Generated by immunoSEQ multiplex PCR, the TCRdb table keeps only in-frame clones and is missing some. The sample comprises tens of thousands of clones, about 90% of which are singletons, and about 0.72% rests with the top ten. The sample originates from a study of OX40 agonist ivuxolimab in advanced cancers. The sequence derives from an adult with an advanced solid tumor such as melanoma, head and neck, liver or kidney cancer. This sample comprised CD4+ or CD8+ T cells sorted from blood, obtained in a trial of the OX40 agonist ivuxolimab.

As DNA, the CDR3 is TGTGCCAGCAGCTTAGATGGGACAGGGGGGAACACTGAAGCTTTCTTT. Translation: CASSLDGTGGNTEAFF. The chain employs TRBV11-2 and TRBJ1-1; 11 bases are shared with TRBD1. The CDR3 contains 16 residues. The junction had 1 base not matched to a gene; V was cut back by 0 bases and J by 1 base. Germline assignment: CDR1 SGHAT and CDR2 FQNNGV.